This T cell receptor beta chain came from a study of T cell changes during pregnancy in multiple sclerosis. CDR1 and CDR2 (germline): LNHDA, SQIVND (reference sequence). This CDR3 has 15 residues. V was trimmed by 7 bases and J by 2 bases, leaving 15 bases between them. TCRdb's copy holds only in-frame clones and misses some; the assay was immunoSEQ multiplex PCR. Of 30,000 or so clones in the sample, roughly nine tenths were seen once. V is TRBV19 and J is TRBJ1-5, with a weak D call TRBD1 (6 bases). This sequence was found in a female donor with multiple sclerosis, enrolled in a pregnancy study. Sequences were derived from CD8+ T cells from peripheral blood mononuclear cells, sampled in the first trimester of pregnancy. CDR3 DNA sequence: TGTGCCAGTAAAGGACAGTATTGCGGCAATCAGCCCCAGCATTTT. Protein sequence: CASKGQYCGNQPQHF.